This T cell receptor beta chain was observed in a study of beta chain features in type 1 diabetes. Populations isolated by sorting all had purity greater than 95%. This clone appeared many times. The antigen remains unidentified. Of the isolated RNA, all was reverse transcribed, and so the sequenced material was expressed TCRB transcripts. Profiling relied on immunoSEQ multiplex PCR, and the TCRdb table lists in-frame clones only, not all of them. The table has 150,000 or so clones, roughly a tenth seen once. V lost 1 base and J lost 9; bases outside the gene matches: 5. This CDR3 has 14 residues. Germline-derived CDR1 and CDR2 are SGHVS and FQNEAQ. Study-level points and caveats: Here, the possible influence of HLA type (on TCRB rearrangement) remained unresolved.

Sequenced material: central memory CD4+ T cells from blood. The chain recombines TRBV7-8 with TRBJ2-1, with 8 bases identical to TRBD2. The receptor comes from a man between 18 and 35 years old in good health. The CDR3 region has the DNA TGTGCCAGCAGCTTAGTGGAACTAGCGGTTGAGCAGTTCTTC. It encodes CASSLVELAVEQFF.